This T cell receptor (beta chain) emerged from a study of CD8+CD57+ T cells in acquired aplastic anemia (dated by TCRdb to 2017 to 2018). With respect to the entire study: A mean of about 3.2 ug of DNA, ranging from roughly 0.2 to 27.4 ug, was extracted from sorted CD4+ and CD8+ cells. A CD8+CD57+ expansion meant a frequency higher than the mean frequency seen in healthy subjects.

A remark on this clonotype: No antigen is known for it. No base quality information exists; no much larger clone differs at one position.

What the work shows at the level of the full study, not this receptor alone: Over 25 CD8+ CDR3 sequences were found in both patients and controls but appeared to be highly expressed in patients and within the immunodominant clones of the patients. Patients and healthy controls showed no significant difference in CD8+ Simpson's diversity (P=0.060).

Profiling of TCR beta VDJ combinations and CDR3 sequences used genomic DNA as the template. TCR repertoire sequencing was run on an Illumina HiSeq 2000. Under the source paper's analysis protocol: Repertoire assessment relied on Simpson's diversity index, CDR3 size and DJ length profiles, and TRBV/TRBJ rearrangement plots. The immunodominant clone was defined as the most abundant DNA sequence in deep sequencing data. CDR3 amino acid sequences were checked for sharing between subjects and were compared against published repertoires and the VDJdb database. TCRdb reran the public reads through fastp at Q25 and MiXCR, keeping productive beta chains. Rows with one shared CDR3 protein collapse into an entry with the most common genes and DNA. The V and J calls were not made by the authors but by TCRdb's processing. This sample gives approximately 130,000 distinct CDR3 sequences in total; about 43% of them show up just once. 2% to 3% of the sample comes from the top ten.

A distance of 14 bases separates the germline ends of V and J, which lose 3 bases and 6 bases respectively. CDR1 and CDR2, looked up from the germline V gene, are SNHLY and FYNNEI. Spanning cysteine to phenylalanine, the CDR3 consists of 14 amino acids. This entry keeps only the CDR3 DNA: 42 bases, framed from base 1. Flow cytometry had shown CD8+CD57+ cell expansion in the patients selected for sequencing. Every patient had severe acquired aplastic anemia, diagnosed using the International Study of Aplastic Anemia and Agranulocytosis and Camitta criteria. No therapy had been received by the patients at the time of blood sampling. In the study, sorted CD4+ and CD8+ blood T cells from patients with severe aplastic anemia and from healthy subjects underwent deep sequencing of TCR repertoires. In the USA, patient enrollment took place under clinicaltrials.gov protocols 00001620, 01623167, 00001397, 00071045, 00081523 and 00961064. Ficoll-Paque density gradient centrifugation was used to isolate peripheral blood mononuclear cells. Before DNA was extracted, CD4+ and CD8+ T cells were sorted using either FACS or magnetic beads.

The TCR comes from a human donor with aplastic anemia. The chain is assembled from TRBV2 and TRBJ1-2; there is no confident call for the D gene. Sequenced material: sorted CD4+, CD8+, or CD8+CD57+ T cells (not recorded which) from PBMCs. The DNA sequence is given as TGTGCCAGCAGTGACTACGCCTCGGGTGATGGCTACACCTTC. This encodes CASSDYASGDGYTF.